What follows are 13 T cell receptor beta chains derived from one specimen sequenced in a study of blood T cells in healthy people across ages. Combining a sample-barcoded 5' primer with a J-beta primer mix, a second PCR ran for about 7 to 12 cycles. TCRdb processed the 5' RACE reads anew with MiXCR; each CDR3 protein has one entry. The repertoire consists of about 1.4 million distinct CDR3 sequences, with roughly 60% occurring once and the leading ten covering 6.7%. The material sequenced was blood. Receptors originate from a man younger than 30 in good health.

This clonotype was recorded a few times. The chain is built from TRBV7-2 and TRBJ1-5; the D is unclear. Trimming removed 6 bases at V and 0 bases at J, with 6 bases between. Germline CDR1 is SGHTA and CDR2 is FQGNSA. CDR3 size: 13 residues. The CDR3: CASSFNSNQPQHF. For the CDR3, the DNA is TGTGCCAGCAGTTTTAATAGCAATCAGCCCCAGCATTTT.

This clonotype has a count of ten or more. CDR3 loop: CAISELAGVNEQFF. The CDR3 region has the DNA TGTGCCATCAGTGAGCTAGCGGGAGTTAATGAGCAGTTCTTC. The chain is built from TRBV10-3 and TRBJ2-1; 10 bases map to TRBD2. V gave up 2 bases and J gave up 7 bases; unmatched junction bases: 2. Germline V gives CDR1 ENHRY, CDR2 SYGVKD. This CDR3 is 14 amino acids long.

The rearrangement links TRBV29-1 to TRBJ2-1; tentatively, D is TRBD2 (5 bases). Germline V CDR1 and CDR2: SQVTM, ANQGSEA. The CDR3 loop spans 14 amino acids. With 1 base removed from V and 10 bases from J, the gap between germline ends came to 17 bases. As DNA, the CDR3 is TGCAGCGTTGAAGTGGCCGGGGAGCCCTACGAGCAGTTCTTC. It is translated as CSVEVAGEPYEQFF.

The CDR3 coding sequence is TGTGCCAGCAGCTTCACCTCGGCCAGGGTCGAGACCCAGTACTTC. As protein: CASSFTSARVETQYF. The chain combines TRBV7-2 with TRBJ2-5, with D perhaps matching TRBD1 (5 bases). The germline V gene encodes CDR1 SGHTA and CDR2 FQGNSA. This CDR3 spans 15 amino acids. Trimming pared 3 bases from V and 5 bases from J, leaving 16 bases between.

This clonotype was detected only once. The chain uses TRBV7-9 and TRBJ2-5; 8 nucleotides agree with TRBD1. Germline loops: CDR1 SEHNR, CDR2 FQNEAQ (reference sequence). The V gene end was trimmed by 4 bases and the J gene end by 11 bases; junction bases not matched to a gene: 12. The CDR3 totals 14 residues. The CDR3 loop reads CASSSRTGQGEQYF. The CDR3 nucleotides are TGTGCCAGCAGCTCCCGGACAGGGCAGGGGGAGCAGTACTTC. The full variable domain, its missing parts supplied by reference TRBV7-9 and TRBJ2-5, is DTGVSQNPRHKITKRGQNVTFRCDPISEHNRLYWYRQTLGQGPEFLTYFQNEAQLEKSRLLSDRFSAERPKGSFSTLEIQRTEQGDSAMYLCASSSRTGQGEQYFGPGTRLLVL.

Only a few counts were recorded for this clonotype. This chain joins TRBV6-6 and TRBJ2-5; D perhaps matches TRBD1 (5 bases). This CDR3 contains 16 residues. Trimming took off 4 bases at V and 3 bases at J, with 18 bases between the two ends. Looked up from germline, CDR1 is MNHNY and CDR2 is SVGAGI (reference sequence). CDR3 nucleotide sequence: TGTGCCAGCAGTTCTCCTCCCCAGGGCCTGGAAGAGACCCAGTACTTC. Translated: CASSSPPQGLEETQYF.

V usage is TRBV3-1 and J usage is TRBJ2-5; possible D gene TRBD1, 5 bases. The germline gives CDR1 LGHDT, CDR2 YNNKEL (reference sequence). Trimming pared 4 bases from V and 3 bases from J, leaving 9 bases between. CDR3 length equals 13 residues. CDR3 loop: CASSRPGKETQYF. The CDR3 coding sequence is TGTGCCAGCAGCCGTCCAGGGAAAGAGACCCAGTACTTC.

CDR3 sequence reads: CAISEGLGGVTDTQYF. The CDR3 DNA sequence: TGTGCCATCAGTGAGGGTTTAGGGGGGGTCACAGATACGCAGTATTTT. The rearrangement joins TRBV10-3 to TRBJ2-3, with D tentatively TRBD2 (7 bases). This CDR3 has 16 amino acids. Germline CDR1 is ENHRY and CDR2 is SYGVKD. V dropped 2 bases and J dropped 2 bases, with 14 bases sitting between them.

The genes are TRBV7-2 and TRBJ2-7; D is perhaps TRBD1 (5 bases). This CDR3 region has 14 residues. Trimming left V 2 bases short and J 3 bases short, with 11 bases between. Germline V gene lookup returns CDR1 SGHTA and CDR2 FQGNSA. CDR3 protein: CASSLRQLGYEQYF. CDR3 in DNA: TGTGCCAGCAGCTTACGACAGTTGGGCTACGAGCAGTACTTC.

This clonotype was recorded a few times. The rearrangement uses TRBV6-6 and TRBJ1-5; D gene uncertain. There are 13 residues in the CDR3. V lost 0 bases and J 7 bases, leaving 7 bases between the germline ends. CDR1 is MNHNY and CDR2 is SVGAGI in the germline V gene (reference sequence). Here the CDR3 reads CASSYSQEQPQHF. Written as DNA, the CDR3 is TGTGCCAGCAGTTACTCCCAGGAGCAGCCCCAGCATTTT.

The gene calls are TRBV10-3 and TRBJ1-2, with D perhaps TRBD1 (5 bases). Trimming stripped 8 bases from V and 4 bases from J, with 26 bases between. The CDR3 runs 17 residues. CDR1 and CDR2 from the germline V gene are ENHRY and SYGVKD. The CDR3 spells CAISSRPPNSGTYGYTF. The CDR3 region has the DNA TGTGCCATCTCGAGTCGACCCCCAAACTCAGGGACCTATGGCTACACCTTC.

This clonotype has only a few counts. The chain carries TRBV20-1 and TRBJ2-7; D is possibly TRBD2 (5 bases). Trimming removed 6 bases at V and 3 bases at J, with 15 bases between. The CDR3 is 13 amino acids. Per the germline V gene, CDR1 is DFQATT and CDR2 is SNEGSKA (reference sequence). CDR3 coding DNA: TGCAGTGCCAACCCTCTAGCCCTCTACGAGCAGTACTTC. Translated, it gives CSANPLALYEQYF.

This chain links TRBV7-7 with TRBJ2-7; D unclear. The V and J ends lost 1 base and 3 bases respectively, with 13 bases between them. Germline CDR1 is SSHAT and CDR2 is FNYEAQ (reference sequence). This CDR3 contains 15 residues. The CDR3 loop reads CASSLGQGWDYEQYF. The CDR3, as DNA: TGTGCCAGCAGCTTAGGGCAAGGGTGGGACTACGAGCAGTACTTC.